Listed below are T cell receptor beta chains from one sample, sequenced in a study of shared clonotypes between healthy human individuals. TCRdb's table, derived via immunoSEQ multiplex PCR, lists solely in-frame clones and lacks some. The sample has about 380,000 clones, roughly 96% seen once. The specimen was memory CD8+ T cells sorted from blood. These receptors were collected from a man under 40 in good health. CDR3s include the opening cysteine and the closing phenylalanine or tryptophan. D genes are given only for firm matches. A clone size is listed for some rows: how often the clone was seen (once, few, many), or a class if it is expanded.

>TRBJ1-2|TRBV19|TRBD1|-
CASSIEGTAYGYTF
TGTGCCAGTAGTATAGAGGGGACAGCCTATGGCTACACCTTC
>TRBJ1-3|TRBV10-3|TRBD1|-
CAISNTGGSGNTIYF
TGTGCCATCAGTAATACAGGGGGCTCTGGAAACACCATATATTTT
>TRBJ1-4|TRBV10-3|-|-
CAISTNTGKGKPFF
TGTGCCATCAGTACAAATACAGGGAAAGGAAAACCGTTTTTT
>TRBJ2-4|TRBV5-6|TRBD2|-
CASSLRGTSGVNIQYF
TGTGCCAGCAGCTTGAGGGGGACTAGCGGGGTTAACATTCAGTACTTC
>TRBJ1-5|TRBV4-1|-|-
CASSPASYNNQPQHF
TGCGCCAGCAGCCCCGCAAGCTATAACAATCAGCCCCAGCATTTT
>TRBJ1-4|TRBV7-9|-|-
CASSVELATNEKLFF
TGTGCCAGCAGTGTCGAACTTGCAACTAATGAAAAACTGTTTTTT
>TRBJ1-4|TRBV28|-|-
CASSPYLGTNEKLFF
TGTGCCAGCAGCCCCTACCTGGGAACTAATGAAAAACTGTTTTTT
>TRBJ1-5|TRBV30|TRBD1|-
CAWSGGQGARQPQHF
TGTGCCTGGAGTGGGGGACAGGGGGCGAGGCAGCCCCAGCATTTT
>TRBJ2-3|TRBV9|-|once
CASSVYGGGTDTQYF
TGTGCCAGCAGCGTATATGGAGGTGGCACAGATACGCAGTATTTT
>TRBJ2-7|TRBV25-1|-|-
CASSAPLNYEQYF
TGTGCCAGCAGTGCGCCTCTCAACTACGAGCAGTACTTC
>TRBJ2-3|TRBV5-1|-|-
CASSQGLYTDTQYF
TGCGCCAGCAGCCAAGGACTGTACACAGATACGCAGTATTTT
>TRBJ2-1|TRBV18|TRBD2|-
CASSPGTSGSSYNEQFF
TGTGCCAGCTCACCAGGGACTAGCGGGAGCTCCTACAATGAGCAGTTCTTC
>TRBJ1-3|TRBV7-9|TRBD1|-
CASSLKYPGTGSSGNTIYF
TGTGCCAGCAGCCTAAAATATCCCGGGACAGGGAGCTCTGGAAACACCATATATTTT
>TRBJ2-1|TRBV29-1|TRBD1|-
CSAPSGDRVYNEQFF
TGCAGCGCCCCCTCCGGGGACAGGGTTTACAATGAGCAGTTCTTC